This paragraph covers one T cell receptor beta chain sequence. Its cognate antigen is unknown. This record belongs to a study of identifying expanded T cells in peripheral blood. Overall study findings and caveats: Across healthy donors, higher total template counts meant significantly greater roughly 2-week count variance. About 1.2 clones differed between technical replicates, versus about 15 and 19 over time.

Using immunoSEQ multiplex PCR, the repertoire was profiled, and TCRdb retains in-frame clones only, with some absent. The sample carries around 80,000 clones, 85% to 90% recorded once. During the collection period, no donor immune events like infections were recorded. CDR3 length equals 13 residues. J gave up 2 bases and V 8 bases, and 6 bases lay outside the gene matches. Germline lookup yields CDR1 SQVTM and CDR2 ANQGSEA. The J gene is TRBJ2-5, the V gene TRBV29-1, with 9 positions matching TRBD1. The TCR originated in a person aged 18 to 70 in good health. Sequenced material: blood. In DNA form, the CDR3 reads TGCAGCTTCCGGGACAGGGTTCAAGAGACCCAGTACTTC. Its protein is CSFRDRVQETQYF.